Listed below are T cell receptor beta chains from one sample, sequenced in a study of T cells expressing NK-cell markers. For each CDR3 protein, TCRdb gives one entry from its re-call of the 5' RACE reads, without DNA. Recorded for this sample: around 550,000 distinct CDR3 sequences. The sample taken for sequencing was blood T cells: a sorted CD56 or NKG2C T cell subset, CD4+ or CD8+ T cells, or bulk PBMC T cells (not recorded which). The receptor source for this set is a man younger than 30 in good health. CDR3s include the opening cysteine and the closing phenylalanine or tryptophan.

V gene	J gene	CDR3 protein
TRBV4-1	TRBJ2-1	CASSGKRGEQFF
TRBV5-1	TRBJ2-3	CASSLEDWATDTQYF
TRBV20-1	TRBJ2-7	CSVSLANTYEQYF
TRBV10-2	TRBJ2-2	CASSDEAGELFF
TRBV24-1	TRBJ2-2	CATSDPTSGRKGTGELFF
TRBV5-1	TRBJ2-4	CASRYPIVPKNIQYF
TRBV29-1	TRBJ1-2	CSVESIPAWGYTF
TRBV2	TRBJ2-5	CASSEGSGQLQETQYF
TRBV28	TRBJ2-7	CASSDVLGQQYF
TRBV29-1	TRBJ2-5	CSVEGEGRQETQYF
TRBV6-6	TRBJ1-1	CASRGQLEGFF
TRBV6-2/TRBV6-3	TRBJ1-2	CASSFETAGYTF
TRBV11-2	TRBJ1-1	CASSPMGGGGEAFF
TRBV25-1	TRBJ2-1	CASSGLRLAGGRNEQFF
TRBV10-3	TRBJ2-1	CAINVGVSYNEQFF
TRBV29-1	TRBJ2-3	CRPTIAGTPGTDTQYF
TRBV27	TRBJ1-5	CASSPTTGGRDQPQHF
TRBV25-1	TRBJ2-2	CASSDDRGGTGELFF
TRBV3-1	TRBJ2-2	CASSHTGTSGSGELFF
TRBV6-1	TRBJ2-2	CASSNAGQGRLFF
TRBV4-3	TRBJ2-7	CASSRDLAGVSYEQYF
TRBV6-1	TRBJ2-3	CASSSDRGLAGGTQYF
TRBV6-4	TRBJ1-1	CASSYRGGDTEAFF
TRBV4-3	TRBJ2-2	CASSPDRGWRELFF
TRBV29-1	TRBJ2-7	CSVEDYARTSGLDAYEQYF
TRBV7-3	TRBJ2-1	CASSQGAVAGPRDEQFF
TRBV6-5	TRBJ2-5	CASSLSGGGGRETQYF
TRBV7-2	TRBJ2-1	CASSSSASASYNEQFF
TRBV9	TRBJ1-1	CASSTLIQGMTEAFF
TRBV29-1	TRBJ2-1	CSVWGTSGSYNEQFF
TRBV6-1	TRBJ1-4	CASSETTGSNEKLFF